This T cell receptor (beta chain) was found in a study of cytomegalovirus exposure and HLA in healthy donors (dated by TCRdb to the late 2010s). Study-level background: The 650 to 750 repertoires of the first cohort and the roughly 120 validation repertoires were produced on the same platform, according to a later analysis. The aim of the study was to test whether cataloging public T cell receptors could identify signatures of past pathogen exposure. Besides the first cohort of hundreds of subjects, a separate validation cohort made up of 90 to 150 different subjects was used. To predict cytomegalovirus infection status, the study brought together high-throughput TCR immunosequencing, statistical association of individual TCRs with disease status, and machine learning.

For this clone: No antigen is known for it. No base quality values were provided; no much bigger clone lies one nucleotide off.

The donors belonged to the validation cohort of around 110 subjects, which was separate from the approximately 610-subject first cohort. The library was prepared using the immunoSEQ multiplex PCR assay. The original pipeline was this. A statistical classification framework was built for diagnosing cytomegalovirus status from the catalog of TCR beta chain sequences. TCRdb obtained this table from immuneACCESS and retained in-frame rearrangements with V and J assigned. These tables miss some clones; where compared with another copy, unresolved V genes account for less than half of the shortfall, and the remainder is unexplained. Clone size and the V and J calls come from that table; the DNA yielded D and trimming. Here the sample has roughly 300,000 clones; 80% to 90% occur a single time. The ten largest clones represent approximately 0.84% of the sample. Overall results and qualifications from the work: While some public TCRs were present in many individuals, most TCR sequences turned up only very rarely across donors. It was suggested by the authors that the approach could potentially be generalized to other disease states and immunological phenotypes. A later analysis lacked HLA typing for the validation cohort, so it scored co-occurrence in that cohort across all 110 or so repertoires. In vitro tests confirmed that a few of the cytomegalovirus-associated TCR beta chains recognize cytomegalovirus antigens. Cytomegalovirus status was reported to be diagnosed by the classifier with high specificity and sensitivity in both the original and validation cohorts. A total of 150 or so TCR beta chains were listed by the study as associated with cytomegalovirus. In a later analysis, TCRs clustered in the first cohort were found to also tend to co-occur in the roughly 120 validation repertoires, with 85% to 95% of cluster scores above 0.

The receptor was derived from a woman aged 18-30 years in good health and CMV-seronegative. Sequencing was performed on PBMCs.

The nucleotides read TGTGCCAGCAGCTTGGACCGGGATAACACAGATACGCAGTATTTT. This gives the protein CASSLDRDNTDTQYF. The V and J segments used are TRBV5-4 and TRBJ2-3, with TRBD2 as a weak D call on 5 bases. Reading the germline V gene (reference sequence) gives CDR1 SGHNT and CDR2 YYREEE. V loses 0 bases, J loses 2 bases, and the germline ends lie 10 bases apart. The CDR3 measures 15 amino acids from cysteine to phenylalanine. Only CDR3 DNA is held: 45 bases, read in frame from base 1.